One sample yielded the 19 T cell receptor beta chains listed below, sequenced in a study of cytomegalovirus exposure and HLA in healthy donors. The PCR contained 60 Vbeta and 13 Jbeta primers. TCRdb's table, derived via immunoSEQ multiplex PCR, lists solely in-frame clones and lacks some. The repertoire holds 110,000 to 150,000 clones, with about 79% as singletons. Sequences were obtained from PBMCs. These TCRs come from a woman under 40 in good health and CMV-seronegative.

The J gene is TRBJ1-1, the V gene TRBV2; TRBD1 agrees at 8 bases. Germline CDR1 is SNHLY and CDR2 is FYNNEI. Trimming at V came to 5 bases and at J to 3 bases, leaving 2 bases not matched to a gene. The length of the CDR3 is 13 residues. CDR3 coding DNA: TGTGCCAGCAGTCTACAGGGGGACACTGAAGCTTTCTTT. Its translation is CASSLQGDTEAFF.

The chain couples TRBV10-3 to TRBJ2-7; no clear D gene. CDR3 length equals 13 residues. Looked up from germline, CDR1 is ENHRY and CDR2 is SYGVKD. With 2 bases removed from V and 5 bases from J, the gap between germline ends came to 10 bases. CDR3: CAISEPIAHEQYF. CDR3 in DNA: TGTGCCATCAGTGAGCCCATAGCCCACGAGCAGTACTTC.

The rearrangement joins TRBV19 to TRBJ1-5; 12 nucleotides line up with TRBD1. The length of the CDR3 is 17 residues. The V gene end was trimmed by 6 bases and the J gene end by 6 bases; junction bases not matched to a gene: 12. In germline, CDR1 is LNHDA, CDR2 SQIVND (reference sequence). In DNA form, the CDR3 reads TGTGCCAGTAGGGGGTCCGGGACAGGGGGCGCGGGTCAGCCCCAGCATTTT. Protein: CASRGSGTGGAGQPQHF.

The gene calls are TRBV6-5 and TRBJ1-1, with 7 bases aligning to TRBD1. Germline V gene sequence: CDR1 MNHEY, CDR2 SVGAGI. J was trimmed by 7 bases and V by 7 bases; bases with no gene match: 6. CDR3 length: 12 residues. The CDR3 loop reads CASTEGADEAFF. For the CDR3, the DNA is TGTGCCAGCACCGAGGGGGCCGATGAAGCTTTCTTT.

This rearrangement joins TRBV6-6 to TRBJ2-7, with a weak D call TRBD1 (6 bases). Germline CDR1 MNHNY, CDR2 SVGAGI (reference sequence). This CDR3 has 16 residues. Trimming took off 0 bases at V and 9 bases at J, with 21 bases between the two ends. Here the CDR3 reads CASSYSVGRGVNRQYF. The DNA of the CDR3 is TGTGCCAGCAGTTACTCCGTAGGCAGGGGCGTGAATAGGCAGTACTTC.

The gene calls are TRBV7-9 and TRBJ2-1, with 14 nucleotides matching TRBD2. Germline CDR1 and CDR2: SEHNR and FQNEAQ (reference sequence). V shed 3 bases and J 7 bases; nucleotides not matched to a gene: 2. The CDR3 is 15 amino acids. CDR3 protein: CASSLGLAGDNEQFF. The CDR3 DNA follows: TGTGCCAGCAGCTTGGGACTAGCGGGGGATAATGAGCAGTTCTTC.

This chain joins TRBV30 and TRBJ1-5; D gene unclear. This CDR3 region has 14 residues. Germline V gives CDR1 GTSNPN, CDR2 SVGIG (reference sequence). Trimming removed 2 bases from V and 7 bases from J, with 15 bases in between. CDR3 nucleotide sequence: TGTGCCTGGAGTCCCGTCCTCCCCCCCCAGCCCCAGCATTTT. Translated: CAWSPVLPPQPQHF.

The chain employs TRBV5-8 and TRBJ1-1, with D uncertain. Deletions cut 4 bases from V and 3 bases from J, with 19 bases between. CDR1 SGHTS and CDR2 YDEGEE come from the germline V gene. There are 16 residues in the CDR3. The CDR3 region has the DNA TGTGCCAGCAGCCTATCGGACTGGGATGGGTACACTGAAGCTTTCTTT. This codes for CASSLSDWDGYTEAFF.

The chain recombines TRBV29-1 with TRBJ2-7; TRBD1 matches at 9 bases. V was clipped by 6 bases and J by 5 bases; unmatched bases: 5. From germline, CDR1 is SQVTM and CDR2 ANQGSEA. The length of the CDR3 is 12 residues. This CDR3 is CSVQDRGDEQYF. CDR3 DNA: TGCAGCGTACAGGACAGGGGAGACGAGCAGTACTTC.

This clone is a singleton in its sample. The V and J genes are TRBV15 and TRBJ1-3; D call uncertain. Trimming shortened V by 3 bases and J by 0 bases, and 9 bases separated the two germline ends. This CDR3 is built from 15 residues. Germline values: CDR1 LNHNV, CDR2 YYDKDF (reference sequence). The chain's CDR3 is CATSREFLSGNTIYF. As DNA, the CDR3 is TGTGCCACCAGCAGGGAGTTTCTCTCTGGAAACACCATATATTTT.

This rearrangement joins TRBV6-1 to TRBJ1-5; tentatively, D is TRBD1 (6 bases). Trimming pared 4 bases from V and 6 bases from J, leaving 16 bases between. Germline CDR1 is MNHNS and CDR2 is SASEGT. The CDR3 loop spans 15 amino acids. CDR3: CASSGRRLQGQPQHF. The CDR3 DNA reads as TGTGCCAGCAGTGGGCGACGGTTACAGGGTCAGCCCCAGCATTTT.

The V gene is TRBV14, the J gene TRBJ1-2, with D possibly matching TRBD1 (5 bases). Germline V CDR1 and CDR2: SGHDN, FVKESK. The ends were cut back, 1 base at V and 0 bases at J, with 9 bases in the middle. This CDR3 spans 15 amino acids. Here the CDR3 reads CASSQGQGTNYGYTF. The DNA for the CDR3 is TGTGCCAGCAGCCAAGGGCAGGGTACTAACTATGGCTACACCTTC.

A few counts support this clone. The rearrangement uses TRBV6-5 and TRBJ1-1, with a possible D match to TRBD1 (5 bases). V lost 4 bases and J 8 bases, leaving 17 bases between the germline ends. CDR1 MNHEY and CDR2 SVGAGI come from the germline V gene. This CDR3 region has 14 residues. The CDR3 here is CASSWAGTGVEAFF. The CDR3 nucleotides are TGTGCCAGCAGTTGGGCCGGGACGGGGGTCGAAGCTTTCTTT.

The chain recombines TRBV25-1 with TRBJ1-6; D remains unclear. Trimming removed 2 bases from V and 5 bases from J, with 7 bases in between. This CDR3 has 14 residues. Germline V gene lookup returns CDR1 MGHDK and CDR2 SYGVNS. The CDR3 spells CASSEISDNSPLHF. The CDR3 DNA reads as TGTGCCAGCAGTGAAATATCCGATAATTCACCCCTCCACTTT.

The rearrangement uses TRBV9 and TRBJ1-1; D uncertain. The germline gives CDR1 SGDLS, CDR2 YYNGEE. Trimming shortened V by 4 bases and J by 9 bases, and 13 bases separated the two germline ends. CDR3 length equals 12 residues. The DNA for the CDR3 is TGTGCCAGCAGCCCCCAAGGGAGGAAAGCTTTCTTT. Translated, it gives CASSPQGRKAFF.

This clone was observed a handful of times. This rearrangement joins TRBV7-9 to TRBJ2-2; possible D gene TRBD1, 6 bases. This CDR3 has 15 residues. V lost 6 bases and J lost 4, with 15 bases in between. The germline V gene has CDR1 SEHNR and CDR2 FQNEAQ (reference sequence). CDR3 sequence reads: CASSRGHRGTGELFF. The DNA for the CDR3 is TGTGCCAGCAGTCGGGGACACCGGGGCACCGGGGAGCTGTTTTTT. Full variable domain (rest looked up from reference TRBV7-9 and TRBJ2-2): DTGVSQNPRHKITKRGQNVTFRCDPISEHNRLYWYRQTLGQGPEFLTYFQNEAQLEKSRLLSDRFSAERPKGSFSTLEIQRTEQGDSAMYLCASSRGHRGTGELFFGEGSRLTVL.

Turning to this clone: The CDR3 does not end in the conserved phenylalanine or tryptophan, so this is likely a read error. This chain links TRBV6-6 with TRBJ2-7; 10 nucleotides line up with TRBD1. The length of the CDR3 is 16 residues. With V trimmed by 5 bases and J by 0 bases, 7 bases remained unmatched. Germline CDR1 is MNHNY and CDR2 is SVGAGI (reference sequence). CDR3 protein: CASSTPGQGSSYEQYL. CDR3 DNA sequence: TGTGCCAGCAGTACACCGGGACAGGGGAGCTCCTACGAGCAGTACCTC.

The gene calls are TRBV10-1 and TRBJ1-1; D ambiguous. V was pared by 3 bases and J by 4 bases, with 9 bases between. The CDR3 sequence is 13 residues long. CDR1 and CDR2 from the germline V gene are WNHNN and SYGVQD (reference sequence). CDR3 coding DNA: TGCGCCAGCAGTGAAAGCGGCACCACTGAAGCTTTCTTT. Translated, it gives CASSESGTTEAFF.

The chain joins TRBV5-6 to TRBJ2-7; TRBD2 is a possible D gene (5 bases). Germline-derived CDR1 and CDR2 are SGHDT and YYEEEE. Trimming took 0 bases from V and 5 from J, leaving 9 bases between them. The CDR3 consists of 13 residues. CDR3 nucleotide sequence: TGTGCCAGCAGCTTGGCGGGGTCCAACGAGCAGTACTTC. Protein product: CASSLAGSNEQYF.